This paragraph covers one T cell receptor beta chain sequence. This clonotype has ten or more counts. Its antigen specificity is not known. No base qualities exist here, and no much larger clone lies one base off it. This sample was taken from a study of T-cell reconstitution after alpha-beta-depleted transplantation in children (dated by TCRdb to about 2016). In terms of the full investigation: Using TCR repertoire profiling, the study followed T-cell immune reconstitution in a quantitative way in children after TCRalphabeta/CD19-depleted allogeneic hematopoietic cell transplantation.

Overall results and qualifications from the work: The high TCRbeta diversity at day 60 in some patients was ascribed to recipient T cells and intrathymic progenitors that had survived conditioning. About two months after transplant, the apparently early recovery of alphabetaT-cell counts reportedly depended on just several hundred clones that had expanded rapidly and came from non-depleted graft cells. Hyperexpanded clone frequencies declined over subsequent months; after one year, T-cell counts and TCRbeta diversity were mostly attributed to newly produced T cells.

The CDR3 runs 14 residues from the cysteine to the phenylalanine. CDR3 DNA is the only sequence kept; it has 42 bases, read in frame from the first base. V drops 3 bases and J drops 7 bases, leaving 15 bases in between. Per the germline V gene (reference sequence), DFQATT is the CDR1 and SNEGSKA is the CDR2. Libraries were built with PCR. Data came from an Illumina HiSeq 2500. TCR library preparation used molecular barcoding, with unique molecular identifiers applied to normalize quantification of the TCRbeta repertoire. TCRdb reanalyzed the raw reads on its own, using fastp at Q25 for trimming and MiXCR for clone calling, and kept in-frame beta chains. Every entry covers one CDR3 protein and lists the most common genes and DNA from its rows. For this sample the table gives about 290,000 distinct CDR3 sequences, of which around 7.1% were detected only once. The top ten clonotypes cover approximately 9.1% of the sample.

Taken with the paper, the label for treatment or condition translates to: allogeneic hematopoietic cell transplantation with graft depleted of TCRalphabeta T cells and CD19 B cells. TCRalphabeta/CD19-depleted allogeneic hematopoietic cell grafts were given to the transplant recipients, all of whom were children. Here the sequenced sample was peripheral blood, taken 360 days after TCRalphabeta/CD19-depleted stem cell transplant. Rearrangement joined TRBV20-1 to TRBJ1-4; no D gene can be assigned with confidence. This TCR was sampled from a female patient between 2 and 15 years old who had a stem cell transplant for Fanconi anemia, so the T cells may come from the graft donor. The CDR3 region: CSASFYGNGEKLFF. At the DNA level, the sequence is TGCAGTGCTAGCTTTTATGGGAACGGTGAAAAACTGTTTTTT.